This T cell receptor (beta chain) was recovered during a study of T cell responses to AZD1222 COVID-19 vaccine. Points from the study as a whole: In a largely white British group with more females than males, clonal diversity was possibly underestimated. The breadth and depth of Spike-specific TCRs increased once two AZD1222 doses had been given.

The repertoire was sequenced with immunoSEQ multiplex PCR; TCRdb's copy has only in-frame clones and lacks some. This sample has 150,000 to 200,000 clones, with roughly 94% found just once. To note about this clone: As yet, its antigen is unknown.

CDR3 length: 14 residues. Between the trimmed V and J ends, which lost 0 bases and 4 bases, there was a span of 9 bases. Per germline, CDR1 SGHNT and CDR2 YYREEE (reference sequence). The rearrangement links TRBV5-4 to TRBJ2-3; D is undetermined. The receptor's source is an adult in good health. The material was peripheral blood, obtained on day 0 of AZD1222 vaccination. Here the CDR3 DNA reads TGTGCCAGCAGCTTGGTAGCAGAATCAGATACGCAGTATTTT. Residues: CASSLVAESDTQYF.